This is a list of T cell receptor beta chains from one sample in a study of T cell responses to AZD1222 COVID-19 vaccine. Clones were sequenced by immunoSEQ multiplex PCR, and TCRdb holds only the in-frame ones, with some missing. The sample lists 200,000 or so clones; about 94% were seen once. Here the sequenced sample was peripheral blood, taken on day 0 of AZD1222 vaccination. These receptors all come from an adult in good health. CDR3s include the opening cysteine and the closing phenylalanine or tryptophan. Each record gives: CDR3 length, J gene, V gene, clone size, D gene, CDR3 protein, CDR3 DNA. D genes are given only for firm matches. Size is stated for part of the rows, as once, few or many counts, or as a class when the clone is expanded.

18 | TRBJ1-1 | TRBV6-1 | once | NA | CASSENGGFPWGNTEAFF | TGTGCCAGCAGTGAAAATGGGGGGTTCCCTTGGGGGAACACTGAAGCTTTCTTT
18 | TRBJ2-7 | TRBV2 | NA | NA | CASSGPPRPGNSSYEQYF | TGTGCCAGCAGCGGCCCCCCACGACCCGGGAATAGCTCCTACGAGCAGTACTTC
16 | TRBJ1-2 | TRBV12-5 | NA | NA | CASGLDRGGLGYGYTF | TGTGCTAGTGGTTTGGATCGCGGGGGCCTAGGCTATGGCTACACCTTC
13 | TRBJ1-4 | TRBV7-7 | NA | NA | CASSLGQEEKLFF | TGTGCTAGCAGCTTGGGACAAGAAGAAAAACTGTTTTTT
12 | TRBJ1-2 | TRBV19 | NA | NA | CASSKLRDGYTF | TGTGCCAGTAGTAAATTAAGGGATGGCTACACCTTC
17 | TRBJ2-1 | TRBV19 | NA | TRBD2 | CASSVRPGTSGKNEQFF | TGTGCCAGTAGTGTAAGGCCCGGGACTAGCGGGAAGAATGAGCAGTTCTTC
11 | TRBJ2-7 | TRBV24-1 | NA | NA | CATRFSGEQYF | TGTGCCACCAGATTCTCGGGTGAGCAGTACTTC
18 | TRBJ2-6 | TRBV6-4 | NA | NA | CASSRSPIQGSGANVLTF | TGTGCCAGCAGTCGTTCTCCAATACAGGGCTCTGGGGCCAACGTCCTGACTTTC
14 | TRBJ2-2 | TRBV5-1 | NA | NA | CASSPSSKGGELFF | TGCGCCAGCAGCCCCTCTAGCAAGGGCGGGGAGCTGTTTTTT
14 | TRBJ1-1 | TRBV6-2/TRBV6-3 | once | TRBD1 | CASSPGTGSPEAFF | TGTGCCAGCAGTCCCGGGACAGGGTCTCCTGAAGCTTTCTTT
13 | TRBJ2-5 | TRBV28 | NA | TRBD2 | CASSVLAGRTQYF | TGTGCCAGCAGTGTACTAGCGGGTAGGACCCAGTACTTC
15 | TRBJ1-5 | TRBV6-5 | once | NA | CASSTPGVPNQPQHF | TGTGCCAGCAGTACCCCGGGGGTCCCCAATCAGCCCCAGCATTTT
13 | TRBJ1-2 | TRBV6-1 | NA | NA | CASSDGESGGYTF | TGTGCCAGCAGTGATGGCGAGTCAGGAGGCTACACCTTC
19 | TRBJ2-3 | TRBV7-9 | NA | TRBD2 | CASSSLRMTSGRGADTQYF | TGTGCCAGCAGCTCACTTAGGATGACTAGCGGGAGGGGAGCAGATACGCAGTATTTT
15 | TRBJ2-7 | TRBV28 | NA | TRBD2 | CASRLRTSESYEQYF | TGTGCCAGCAGGCTCCGGACTAGCGAAAGCTACGAGCAGTACTTC
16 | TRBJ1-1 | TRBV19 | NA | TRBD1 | CASSLVQGAMNTEAFF | TGTGCCAGTAGTCTTGTCCAGGGGGCTATGAACACTGAAGCTTTCTTT
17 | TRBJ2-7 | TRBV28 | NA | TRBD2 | CASSTGLAGGTSYEQYF | TGTGCCAGCAGTACAGGACTAGCGGGAGGGACATCCTACGAGCAGTACTTC
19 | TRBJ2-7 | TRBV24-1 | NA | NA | CATSDLQGKDQPSSYEQYF | TGTGCCACCAGTGATTTGCAAGGGAAGGACCAACCCAGCTCCTACGAGCAGTACTTC
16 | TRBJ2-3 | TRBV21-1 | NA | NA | CASRSGLLLNTDTQYF | TGTGCCAGCAGGAGCGGGCTCCTCCTAAACACAGATACGCAGTATTTT
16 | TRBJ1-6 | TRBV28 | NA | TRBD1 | CASSFVMGRGHSPLHF | TGTGCCAGCAGTTTTGTGATGGGCAGGGGGCATTCACCCCTCCACTTT
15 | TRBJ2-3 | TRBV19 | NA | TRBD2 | CASSMRELGTDTQYF | TGTGCCAGTAGTATGCGGGAGCTAGGGACAGATACGCAGTATTTT
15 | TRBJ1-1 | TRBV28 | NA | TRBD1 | CASSPRTGSGTEAFF | TGTGCCAGCAGCCCCCGGACAGGCTCTGGCACTGAAGCTTTCTTT
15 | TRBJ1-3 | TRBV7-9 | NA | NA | CASSLEAGAGNTIYF | TGTGCCAGCAGCTTAGAAGCAGGGGCTGGAAACACCATATATTTT
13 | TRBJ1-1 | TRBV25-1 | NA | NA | CASSEAGYTEAFF | TGTGCCAGCAGTGAGGCTGGCTACACTGAAGCTTTCTTT
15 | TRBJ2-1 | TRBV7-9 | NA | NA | CASSSDSSSYNEQFF | TGTGCCAGCAGCTCGGACAGTTCCTCCTACAATGAGCAGTTCTTC
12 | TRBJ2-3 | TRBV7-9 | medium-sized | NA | CASSWGPDTQYF | TGTGCCAGCAGTTGGGGCCCAGATACGCAGTATTTT
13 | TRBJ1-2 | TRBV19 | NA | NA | CASMVSSNYGYTF | TGTGCCAGTATGGTCAGCTCTAACTATGGCTACACCTTC
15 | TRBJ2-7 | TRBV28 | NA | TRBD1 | CASSGGTGMSHEQYF | TGTGCCAGCAGTGGGGGGACAGGGATGAGTCACGAGCAGTACTTC
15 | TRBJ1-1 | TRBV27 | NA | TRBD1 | CASSWDRGQNTEAFF | TGTGCCAGCAGTTGGGACAGGGGACAAAACACTGAAGCTTTCTTT
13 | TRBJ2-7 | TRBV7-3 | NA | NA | CASSAENGYEQYF | TGTGCCAGCAGCGCAGAAAACGGCTACGAGCAGTACTTC
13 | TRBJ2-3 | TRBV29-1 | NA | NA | CSVDVSSTDTQYF | TGCAGCGTTGACGTTTCTAGCACAGATACGCAGTATTTT